The clone carrying this T cell receptor beta chain was found many times. The antigen is undetermined. MiXCR, run by TCRdb on the 5' RACE reads, gives a single entry per CDR3 protein. Of 690,000 or so distinct CDR3 sequences in the sample, less than 7% were seen once. The sample is drawn from a study of identical twins. Study results and caveats: The models systematically underestimated how much out-of-frame TCR alpha was shared in monozygotic twins.

Germline values: CDR1 DFQATT, CDR2 SNEGSKA (reference sequence). This CDR3 has 13 amino acids. Trimming removed 2 bases at V and 0 bases at J, with 8 bases between. Sample: naive T cells sorted from blood. The J gene is TRBJ2-7, the V gene TRBV20-1; D is undetermined. The clonotype originates from a man between 18 and 35 years old in good health. CDR3 loop: CSARRLSSYEQYF. CDR3 nucleotide sequence: TGCAGTGCTAGACGGTTATCCTCCTACGAGCAGTACTTC.